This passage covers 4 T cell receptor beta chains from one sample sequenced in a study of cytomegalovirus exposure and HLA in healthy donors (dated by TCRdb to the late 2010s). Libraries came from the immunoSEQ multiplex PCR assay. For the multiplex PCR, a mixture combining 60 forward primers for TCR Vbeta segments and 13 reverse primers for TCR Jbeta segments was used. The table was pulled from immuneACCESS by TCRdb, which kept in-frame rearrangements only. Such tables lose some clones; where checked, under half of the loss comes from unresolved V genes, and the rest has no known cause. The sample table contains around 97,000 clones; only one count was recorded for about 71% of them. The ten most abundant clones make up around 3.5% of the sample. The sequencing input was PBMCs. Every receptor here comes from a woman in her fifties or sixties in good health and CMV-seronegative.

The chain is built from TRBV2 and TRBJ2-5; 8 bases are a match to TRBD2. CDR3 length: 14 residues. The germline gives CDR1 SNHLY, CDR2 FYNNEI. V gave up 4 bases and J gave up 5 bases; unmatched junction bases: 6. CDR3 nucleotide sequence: TGTGCCAGCAGTGGGGAAGCGGGAGCTGAGACCCAGTACTTC. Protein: CASSGEAGAETQYF. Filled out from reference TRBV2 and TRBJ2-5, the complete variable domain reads EPEVTQTPSHQVTQMGQEVILRCVPISNHLYFYWYRQILGQKVEFLVSFYNNEISEKSEIFDDQFSVERPDGSNFTLKIRSTKLEDSAMYFCASSGEAGAETQYFGPGTRLLVL.

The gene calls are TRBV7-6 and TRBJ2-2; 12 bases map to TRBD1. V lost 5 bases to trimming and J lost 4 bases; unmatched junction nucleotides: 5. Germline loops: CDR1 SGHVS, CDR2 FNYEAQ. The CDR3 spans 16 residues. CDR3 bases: TGTGCCAGCAGCAGCCGGGACAGGGGGCTCACCGGGGAGCTGTTTTTT. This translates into CASSSRDRGLTGELFF.

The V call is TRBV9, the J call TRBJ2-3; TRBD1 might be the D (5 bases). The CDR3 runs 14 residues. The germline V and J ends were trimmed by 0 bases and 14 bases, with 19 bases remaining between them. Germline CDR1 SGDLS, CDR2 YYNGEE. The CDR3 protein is CASSVGSGQQRSYF. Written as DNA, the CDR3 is TGTGCCAGCAGCGTAGGGTCCGGACAACAGAGGTCGTATTTT.

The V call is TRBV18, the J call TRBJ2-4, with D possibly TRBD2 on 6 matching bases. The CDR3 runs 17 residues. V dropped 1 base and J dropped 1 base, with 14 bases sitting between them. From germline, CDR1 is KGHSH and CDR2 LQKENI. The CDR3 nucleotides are TGTGCCAGCTCACCACTTCGGGGCCGGGGGGCCAAAAACATTCAGTACTTC. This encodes CASSPLRGRGAKNIQYF. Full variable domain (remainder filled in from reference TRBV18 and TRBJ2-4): NAGVMQNPRHLVRRRGQEARLRCSPMKGHSHVYWYRQLPEEGLKFMVYLQKENIIDESGMPKERFSAEFPKEGPSILRIQQVVRGDSAAYFCASSPLRGRGAKNIQYFGAGTRLSVL.